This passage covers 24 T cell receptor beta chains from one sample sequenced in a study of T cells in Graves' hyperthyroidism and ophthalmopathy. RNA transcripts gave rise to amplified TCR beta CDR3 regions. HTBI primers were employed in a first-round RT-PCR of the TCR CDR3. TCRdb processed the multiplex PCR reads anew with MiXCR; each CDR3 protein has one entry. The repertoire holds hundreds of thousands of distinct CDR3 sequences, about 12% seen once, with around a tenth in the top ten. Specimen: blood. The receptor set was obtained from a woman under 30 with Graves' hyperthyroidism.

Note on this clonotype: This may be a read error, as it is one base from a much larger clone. This CDR3 is CTSSIGSTEAFF. DNA of the CDR3: TGTACCAGTAGTATAGGTTCCACTGAAGCTTTCTTT. This sequence joins TRBV19 and TRBJ1-1; no reliable D call. CDR1 is LNHDA and CDR2 is SQIVND in the germline V gene (reference sequence). This CDR3 is built from 12 residues.

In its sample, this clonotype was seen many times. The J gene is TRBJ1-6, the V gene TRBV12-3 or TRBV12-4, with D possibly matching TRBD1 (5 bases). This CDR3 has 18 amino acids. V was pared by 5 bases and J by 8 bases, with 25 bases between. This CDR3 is CASSRLLSGKKGYSPLHF. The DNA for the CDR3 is TGTGCCAGCAGTCGCTTGTTATCAGGGAAGAAGGGGTATTCACCCCTCCACTTT.

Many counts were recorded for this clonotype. The CDR3 nucleotides read TGCGCCAGCAGCTGGGGGGGATCCTCCTACGAGCAGTACTTC. Translation gives CASSWGGSSYEQYF. The chain links TRBV5-1 to TRBJ2-7; 7 bases map to TRBD2. V was clipped by 3 bases and J by 0 bases; unmatched bases: 3. The germline V gene has CDR1 SGHRS and CDR2 YFSETQ. The CDR3 runs 14 residues. The variable domain in full, with the rest retrieved from reference TRBV5-1 and TRBJ2-7, is KAGVTQTPRYLIKTRGQQVTLSCSPISGHRSVSWYQQTPGQGLQFLFEYFSETQRNKGNFPGRFSGRQFSNSRSEMNVSTLELGDSALYLCASSWGGSSYEQYFGPGTRLTVT.

The CDR3 DNA reads as TGCGCCAGCAGCCAAGATTTCGCTAGCTCCTACAATGAGCAGTTCTTC. This translates into CASSQDFASSYNEQFF. The genes are TRBV4-3 and TRBJ2-1; D is undetermined. V was pared by 0 bases and J by 0 bases, with 9 bases between. The CDR3 covers 16 residues. CDR1 and CDR2 from the germline V gene are LGHNA and YSLEER.

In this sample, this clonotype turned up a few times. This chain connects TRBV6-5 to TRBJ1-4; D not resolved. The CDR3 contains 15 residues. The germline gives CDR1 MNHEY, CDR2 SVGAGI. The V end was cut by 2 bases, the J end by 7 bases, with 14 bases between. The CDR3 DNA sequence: TGTGCCAGCAGTTACGGACGACCTACGGGTGAAAAACTGTTTTTT. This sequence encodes CASSYGRPTGEKLFF.

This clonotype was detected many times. CDR3 sequence reads: CASSPSGGEAFF. The CDR3 DNA sequence: TGTGCCAGCAGCCCTTCTGGGGGTGAAGCTTTCTTT. The genes are TRBV2 and TRBJ1-1, with D perhaps TRBD1 (5 bases). V was shortened by 6 bases and J by 7 bases, with 12 bases between the two germline ends. CDR1 and CDR2 (germline): SNHLY, FYNNEI. The CDR3 is 12 amino acids. Looking up the rest from reference TRBV2 and TRBJ1-1 gives the full variable domain: EPEVTQTPSHQVTQMGQEVILRCVPISNHLYFYWYRQILGQKVEFLVSFYNNEISEKSEIFDDQFSVERPDGSNFTLKIRSTKLEDSAMYFCASSPSGGEAFFGQGTRLTVV.

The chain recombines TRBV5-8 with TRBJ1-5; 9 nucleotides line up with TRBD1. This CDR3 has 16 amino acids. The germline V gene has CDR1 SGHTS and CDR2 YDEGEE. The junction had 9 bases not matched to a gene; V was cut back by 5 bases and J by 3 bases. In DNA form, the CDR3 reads TGTGCCAGCAGGTATCCCGGGACAGGGTACAATCAGCCCCAGCATTTT. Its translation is CASRYPGTGYNQPQHF.

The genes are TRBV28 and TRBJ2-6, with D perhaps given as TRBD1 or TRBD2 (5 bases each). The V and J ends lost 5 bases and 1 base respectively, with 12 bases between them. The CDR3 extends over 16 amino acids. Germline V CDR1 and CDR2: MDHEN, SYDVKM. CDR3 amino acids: CASSITRESGANVLTF. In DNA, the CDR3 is TGTGCCAGCAGTATCACCAGGGAGTCTGGGGCCAACGTCCTGACTTTC.

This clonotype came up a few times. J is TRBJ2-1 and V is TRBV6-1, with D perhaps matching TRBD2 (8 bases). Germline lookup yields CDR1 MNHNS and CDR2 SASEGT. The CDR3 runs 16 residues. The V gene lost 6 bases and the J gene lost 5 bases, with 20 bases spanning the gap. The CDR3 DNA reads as TGTGCCAGCAGGACAGGGCGGGGGGCCTATCACAATGAGCAGTTCTTC. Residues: CASRTGRGAYHNEQFF.

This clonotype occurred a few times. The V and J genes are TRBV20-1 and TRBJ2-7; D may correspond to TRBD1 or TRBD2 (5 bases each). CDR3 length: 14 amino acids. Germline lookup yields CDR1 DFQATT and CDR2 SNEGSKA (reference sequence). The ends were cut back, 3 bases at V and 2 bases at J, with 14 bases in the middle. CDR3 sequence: CSASPSRDPYEQYF. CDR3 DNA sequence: TGCAGTGCTAGCCCATCCCGGGACCCCTACGAGCAGTACTTC.

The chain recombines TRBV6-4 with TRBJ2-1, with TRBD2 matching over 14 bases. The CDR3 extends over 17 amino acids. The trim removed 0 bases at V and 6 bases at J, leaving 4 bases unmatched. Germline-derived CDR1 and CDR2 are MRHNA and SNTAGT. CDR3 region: CASSDSRLAGGRNEQFF. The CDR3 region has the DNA TGTGCCAGCAGTGACTCTAGACTAGCGGGGGGGCGCAATGAGCAGTTCTTC.

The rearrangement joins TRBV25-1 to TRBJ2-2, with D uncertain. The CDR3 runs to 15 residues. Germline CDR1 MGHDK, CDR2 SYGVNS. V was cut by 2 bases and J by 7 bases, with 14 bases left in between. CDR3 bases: TGTGCCAGCAGTGAAAGGTCGCCCCAACACGGGGAGCTGTTTTTT. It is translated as CASSERSPQHGELFF.

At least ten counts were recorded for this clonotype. The CDR3 coding sequence is TGTGCCAGCAGCTCGCACGGGACATACAACTATGGCTACACCTTC. This encodes CASSSHGTYNYGYTF. The chain couples TRBV7-9 to TRBJ1-2; weak D call: TRBD1 (6 bases). Germline CDR1 SEHNR, CDR2 FQNEAQ (reference sequence). The CDR3 length is 15 residues. V shed 4 bases and J shed 2 bases, with 14 bases lying between them.

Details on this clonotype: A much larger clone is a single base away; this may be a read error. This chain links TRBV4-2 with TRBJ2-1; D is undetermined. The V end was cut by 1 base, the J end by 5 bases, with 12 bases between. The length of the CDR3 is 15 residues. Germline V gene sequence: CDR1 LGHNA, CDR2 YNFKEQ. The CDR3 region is CASSQGGNRNNEQFF. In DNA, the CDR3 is TGTGCCAGCAGCCAAGGTGGGAACAGAAACAATGAGCAGTTCTTC.

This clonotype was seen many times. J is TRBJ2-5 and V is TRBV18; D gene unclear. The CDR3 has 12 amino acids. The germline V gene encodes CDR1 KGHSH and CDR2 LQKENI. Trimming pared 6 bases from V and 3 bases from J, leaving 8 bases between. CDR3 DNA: TGTGCCAGCTCGTCGACTGAAGAGACCCAGTACTTC. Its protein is CASSSTEETQYF.

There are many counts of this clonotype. DNA of the CDR3: TGTGCCAGCAGAGGACAGGGGAGAGATGAGCAGTTCTTC. Protein product: CASRGQGRDEQFF. The chain links TRBV6-2 or TRBV6-3 to TRBJ2-1; 9 bases fit TRBD1. V was clipped by 6 bases and J by 8 bases; unmatched bases: 5. This CDR3 has 13 residues. Germline loops: CDR1 MNHEY, CDR2 SVGEGT.

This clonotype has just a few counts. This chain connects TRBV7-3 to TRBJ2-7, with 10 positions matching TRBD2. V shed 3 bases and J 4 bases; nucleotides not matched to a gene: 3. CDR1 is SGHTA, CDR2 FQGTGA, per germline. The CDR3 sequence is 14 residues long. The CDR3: CASSFTSGDYEQYF. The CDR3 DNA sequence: TGTGCCAGCAGCTTTACTAGCGGGGATTACGAGCAGTACTTC.

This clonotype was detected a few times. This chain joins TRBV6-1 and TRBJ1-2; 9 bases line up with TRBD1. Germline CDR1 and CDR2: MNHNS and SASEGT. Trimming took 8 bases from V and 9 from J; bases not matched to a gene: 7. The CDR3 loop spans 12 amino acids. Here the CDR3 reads CASVGQGVSYTF. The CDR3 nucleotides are TGTGCCAGCGTGGGACAGGGAGTTAGCTACACCTTC.

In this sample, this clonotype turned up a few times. CDR3 amino acids: CASSNMIQAGNQPQHF. The DNA of the CDR3 is TGTGCCAGTAGTAACATGATCCAAGCGGGCAATCAGCCCCAGCATTTT. This chain connects TRBV19 to TRBJ1-5; D is unresolved. V was clipped by 4 bases and J by 2 bases, with 15 bases between them. Germline V CDR1 and CDR2: LNHDA, SQIVND (reference sequence). The CDR3 length is 16 residues.

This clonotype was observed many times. The CDR3 nucleotides are TGTGCCAGCAGTGAAACGAACAGGGGCAACGCTGAAGCTTTCTTT. Residues: CASSETNRGNAEAFF. The V gene is TRBV2, the J gene TRBJ1-1; 7 bases are a match to TRBD1. The length of the CDR3 is 15 residues. Germline CDR1 and CDR2: SNHLY and FYNNEI. The V segment lost 2 bases and the J segment 6 bases; nucleotides outside the gene matches: 9. The full variable domain, rest sourced from reference TRBV2 and TRBJ1-1, is EPEVTQTPSHQVTQMGQEVILRCVPISNHLYFYWYRQILGQKVEFLVSFYNNEISEKSEIFDDQFSVERPDGSNFTLKIRSTKLEDSAMYFCASSETNRGNAEAFFGQGTRLTVV.

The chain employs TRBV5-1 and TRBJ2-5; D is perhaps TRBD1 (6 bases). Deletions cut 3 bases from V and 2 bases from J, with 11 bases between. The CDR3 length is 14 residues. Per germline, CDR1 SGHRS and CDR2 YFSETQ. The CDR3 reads CASSSGQLQETQYF. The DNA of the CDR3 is TGCGCCAGCAGCTCCGGACAGTTACAAGAGACCCAGTACTTC.

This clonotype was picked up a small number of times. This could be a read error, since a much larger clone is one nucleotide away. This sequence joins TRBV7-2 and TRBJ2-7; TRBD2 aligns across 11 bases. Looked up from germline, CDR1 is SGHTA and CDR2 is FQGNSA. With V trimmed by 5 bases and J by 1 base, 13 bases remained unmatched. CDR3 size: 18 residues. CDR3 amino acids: CASSLTSGLAASSYEQYF. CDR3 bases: TGTGCCAGCAGCCTTACCTCGGGACTAGCGGCGTCGTCCTACGAGCAGTACTTC.

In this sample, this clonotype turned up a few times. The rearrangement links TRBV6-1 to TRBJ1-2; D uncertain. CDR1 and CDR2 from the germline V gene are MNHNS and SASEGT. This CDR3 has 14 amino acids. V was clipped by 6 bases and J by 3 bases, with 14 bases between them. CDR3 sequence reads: CASRIIKADYGYTF. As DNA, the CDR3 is TGTGCCAGCAGGATTATCAAAGCGGACTATGGCTACACCTTC.

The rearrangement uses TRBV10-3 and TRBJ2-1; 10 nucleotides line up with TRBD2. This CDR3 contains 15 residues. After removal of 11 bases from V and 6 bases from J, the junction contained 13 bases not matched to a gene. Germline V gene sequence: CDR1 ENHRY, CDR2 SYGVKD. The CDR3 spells CAARTSGNLINEQFF. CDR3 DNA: TGTGCCGCCCGGACTAGCGGAAATCTAATCAATGAGCAGTTCTTC.